The sequence of this T cell receptor (beta chain) was determined in a study of cytomegalovirus exposure and HLA in healthy donors. Study findings and constraints: HLA alleles showed associations with about 15,000 TCR beta sequences in a later analysis, at a 0.05 false discovery rate. It was confirmed in vitro that a few of the CMV-associated chains were specific for CMV antigens.

With respect to this clone: Its matching antigen is unknown.

PCR primers comprised 60 Vbeta and 13 Jbeta primers. Assay used: immunoSEQ multiplex PCR; TCRdb lists only in-frame clones, some missing. The table records approximately 150,000 clones, 70% to 85% of them present only once. Germline lookup yields CDR1 SGDLS and CDR2 YYNGEE. Trimming took off 0 bases at V and 7 bases at J, with 13 bases between the two ends. The CDR3 sequence is 14 residues long. The rearrangement links TRBV9 to TRBJ1-2; perhaps TRBD1 as D (5 bases). The sequenced sample consisted of PBMCs. This receptor was identified in a woman aged 40 to 49 in good health and CMV-seronegative. This CDR3 is CASSVVGQGPGYTF. The CDR3, as DNA: TGTGCCAGCAGCGTAGTGGGGCAGGGTCCTGGCTACACCTTC. The complete variable domain, with remaining parts taken from reference TRBV9 and TRBJ1-2, reads DSGVTQTPKHLITATGQRVTLRCSPRSGDLSVYWYQQSLDQGLQFLIQYYNGEERAKGNILERFSAQQFPDLHSELNLSSLELGDSALYFCASSVVGQGPGYTFGSGTRLTVV.